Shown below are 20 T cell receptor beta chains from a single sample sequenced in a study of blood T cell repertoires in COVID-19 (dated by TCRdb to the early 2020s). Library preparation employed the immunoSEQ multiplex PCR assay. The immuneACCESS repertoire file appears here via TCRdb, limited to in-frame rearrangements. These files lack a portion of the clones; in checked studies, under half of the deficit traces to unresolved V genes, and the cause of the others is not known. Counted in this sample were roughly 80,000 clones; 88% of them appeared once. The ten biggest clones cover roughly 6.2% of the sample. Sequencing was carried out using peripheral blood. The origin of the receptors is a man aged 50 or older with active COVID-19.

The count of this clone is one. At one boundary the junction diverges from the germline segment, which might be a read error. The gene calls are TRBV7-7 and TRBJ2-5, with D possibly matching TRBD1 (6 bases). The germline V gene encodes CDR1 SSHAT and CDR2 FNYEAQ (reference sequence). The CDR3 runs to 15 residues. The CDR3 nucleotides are TGTGCTAGCAGCTTGGGTAACAGGGTCCAAGAGACCCAGTACTTC. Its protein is CASSLGNRVQETQYF.

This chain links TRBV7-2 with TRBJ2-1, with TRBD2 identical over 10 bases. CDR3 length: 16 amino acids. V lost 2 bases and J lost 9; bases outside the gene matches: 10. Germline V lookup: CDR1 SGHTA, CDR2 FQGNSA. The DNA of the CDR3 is TGTGCCAGCAGCTTATTCCCTAGCGGGAGAGATAGTGAGCAGTTCTTC. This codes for CASSLFPSGRDSEQFF.

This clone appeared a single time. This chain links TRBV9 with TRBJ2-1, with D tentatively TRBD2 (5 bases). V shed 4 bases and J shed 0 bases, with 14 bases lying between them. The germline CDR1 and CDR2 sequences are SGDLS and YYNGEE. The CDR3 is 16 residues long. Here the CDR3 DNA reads TGTGCCAGCAGCACCCCGGGATCCGGCTCCTACAATGAGCAGTTCTTC. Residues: CASSTPGSGSYNEQFF.

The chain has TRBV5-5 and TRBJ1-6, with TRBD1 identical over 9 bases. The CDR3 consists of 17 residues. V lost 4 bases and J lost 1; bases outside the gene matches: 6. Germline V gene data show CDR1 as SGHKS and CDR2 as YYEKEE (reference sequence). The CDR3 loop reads CASSVTGGASYNSPLHF. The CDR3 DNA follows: TGTGCCAGCAGCGTTACAGGGGGCGCATCCTATAATTCACCCCTCCACTTT.

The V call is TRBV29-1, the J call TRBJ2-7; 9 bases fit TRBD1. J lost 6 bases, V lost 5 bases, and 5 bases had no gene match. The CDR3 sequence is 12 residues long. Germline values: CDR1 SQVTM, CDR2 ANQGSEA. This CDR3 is CSVRDRASEQYF. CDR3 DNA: TGCAGCGTTAGGGACAGGGCAAGCGAGCAGTACTTC.

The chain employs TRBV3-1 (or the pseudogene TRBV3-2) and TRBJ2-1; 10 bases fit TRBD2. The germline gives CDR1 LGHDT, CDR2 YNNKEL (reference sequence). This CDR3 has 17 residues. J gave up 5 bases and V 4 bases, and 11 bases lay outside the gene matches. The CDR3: CASSLRGLAGVNNEQFF. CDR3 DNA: TGTGCCAGCAGCCTCAGAGGGCTAGCGGGGGTAAACAATGAGCAGTTCTTC.

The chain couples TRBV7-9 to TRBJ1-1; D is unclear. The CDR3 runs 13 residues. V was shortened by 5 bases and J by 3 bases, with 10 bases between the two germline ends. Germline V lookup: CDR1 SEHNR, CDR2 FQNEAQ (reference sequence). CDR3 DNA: TGTGCCAGCAGCCTTCTAGAGGACACTGAAGCTTTCTTT. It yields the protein CASSLLEDTEAFF.

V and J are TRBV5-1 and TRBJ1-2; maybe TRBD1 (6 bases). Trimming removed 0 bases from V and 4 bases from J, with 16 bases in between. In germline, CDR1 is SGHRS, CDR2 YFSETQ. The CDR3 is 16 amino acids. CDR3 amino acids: CASSLVGPRGGYGYTF. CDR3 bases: TGCGCCAGCAGCTTGGTGGGGCCCAGGGGCGGCTATGGCTACACCTTC.

Here the CDR3 reads CAWSFSGGGEQYF. The DNA of the CDR3 is TGTGCCTGGAGCTTTAGCGGGGGCGGGGAGCAGTACTTC. This rearrangement joins TRBV30 to TRBJ2-7; TRBD2 matches at 9 bases. This CDR3 is 13 amino acids long. Per the germline V gene, CDR1 is GTSNPN and CDR2 is SVGIG (reference sequence). The V gene end was trimmed by 3 bases and the J gene end by 7 bases; junction bases not matched to a gene: 7.

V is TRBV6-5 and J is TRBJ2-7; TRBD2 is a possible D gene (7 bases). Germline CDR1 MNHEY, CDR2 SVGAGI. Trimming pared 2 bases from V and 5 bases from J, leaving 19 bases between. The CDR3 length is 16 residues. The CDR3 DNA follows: TGTGCCAGCAGTTACCTCTCTGGGGGGGCCCCCAACGAGCAGTACTTC. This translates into CASSYLSGGAPNEQYF.

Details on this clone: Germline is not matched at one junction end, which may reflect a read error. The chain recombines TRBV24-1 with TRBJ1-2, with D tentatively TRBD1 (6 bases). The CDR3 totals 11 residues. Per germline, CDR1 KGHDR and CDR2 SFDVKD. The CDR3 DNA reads TGTGCCACCAGTGATGCAGTCAGGGGTTACTTC. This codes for CATSDAVRGYF.

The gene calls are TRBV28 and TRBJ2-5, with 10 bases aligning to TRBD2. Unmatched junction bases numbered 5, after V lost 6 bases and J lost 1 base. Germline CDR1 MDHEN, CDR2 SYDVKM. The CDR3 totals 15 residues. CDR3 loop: CASSKAGGPQETQYF. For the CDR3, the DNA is TGTGCCAGCAGCAAAGCGGGAGGGCCCCAAGAGACCCAGTACTTC.

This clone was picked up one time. CDR3 sequence (DNA): TGTGCCAGCAGTTTGACAGGGGCCGACTCTGGGGCCAACGTCCTGACTTTC. It is translated as CASSLTGADSGANVLTF. The genes are TRBV27 and TRBJ2-6; TRBD1 matches at 8 bases. Germline V CDR1 and CDR2: MNHEY, SMNVEV (reference sequence). V dropped 3 bases and J dropped 0; count of bases not matched to a gene: 4. The CDR3 length is 17 residues.

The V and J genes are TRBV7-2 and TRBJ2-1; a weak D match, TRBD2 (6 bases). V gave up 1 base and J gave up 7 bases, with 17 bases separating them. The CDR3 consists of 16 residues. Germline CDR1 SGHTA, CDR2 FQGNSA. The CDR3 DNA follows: TGTGCCAGCAGCTTAGTTTTTCCGGGGGTTGATAATGAGCAGTTCTTC. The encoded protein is CASSLVFPGVDNEQFF.

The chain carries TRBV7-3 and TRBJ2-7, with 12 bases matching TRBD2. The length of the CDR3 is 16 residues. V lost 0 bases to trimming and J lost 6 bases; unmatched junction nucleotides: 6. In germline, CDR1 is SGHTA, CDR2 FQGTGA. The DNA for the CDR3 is TGTGCCAGCAGCTTAACTCTAGCGGGAGGGACTATCGAGCAGTACTTC. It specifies CASSLTLAGGTIEQYF.

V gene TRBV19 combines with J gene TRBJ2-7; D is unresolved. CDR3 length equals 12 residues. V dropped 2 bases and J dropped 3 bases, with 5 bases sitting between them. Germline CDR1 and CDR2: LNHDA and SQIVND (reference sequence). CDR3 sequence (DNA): TGTGCCAGTAGTATACCGGGCTACGAGCAGTACTTC. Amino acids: CASSIPGYEQYF. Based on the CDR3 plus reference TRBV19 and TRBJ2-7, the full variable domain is DGGITQSPKYLFRKEGQNVTLSCEQNLNHDAMYWYRQDPGQGLRLIYYSQIVNDFQKGDIAEGYSVSREKKESFPLTVTSAQKNPTAFYLCASSIPGYEQYFGPGTRLTVT.

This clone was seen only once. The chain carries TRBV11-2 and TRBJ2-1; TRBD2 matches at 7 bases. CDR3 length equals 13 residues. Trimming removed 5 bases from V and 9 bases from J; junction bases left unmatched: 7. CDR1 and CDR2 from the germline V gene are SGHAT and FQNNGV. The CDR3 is CASSASGLGEQFF. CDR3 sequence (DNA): TGTGCCAGCAGCGCTAGCGGCCTCGGTGAGCAGTTCTTC.

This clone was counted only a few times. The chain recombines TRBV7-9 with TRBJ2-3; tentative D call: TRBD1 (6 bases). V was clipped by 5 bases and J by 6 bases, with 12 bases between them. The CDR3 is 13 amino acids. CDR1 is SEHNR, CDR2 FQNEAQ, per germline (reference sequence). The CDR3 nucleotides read TGTGCCAGCAGCCCGGACCAGGGGGATACGCAGTATTTT. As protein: CASSPDQGDTQYF.

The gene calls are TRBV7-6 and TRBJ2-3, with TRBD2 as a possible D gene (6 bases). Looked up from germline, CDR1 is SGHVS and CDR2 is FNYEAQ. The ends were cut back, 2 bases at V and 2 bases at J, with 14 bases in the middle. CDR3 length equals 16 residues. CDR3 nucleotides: TGTGCCAGCAGCTTACGGAGGGCAGGATACACAGATACGCAGTATTTT. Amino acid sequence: CASSLRRAGYTDTQYF.

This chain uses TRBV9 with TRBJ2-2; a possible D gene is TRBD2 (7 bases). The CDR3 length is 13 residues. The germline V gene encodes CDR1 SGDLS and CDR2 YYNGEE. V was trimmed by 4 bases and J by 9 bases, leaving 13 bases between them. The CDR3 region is CASSPRGGRELFF. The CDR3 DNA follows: TGTGCCAGCAGCCCCCGCGGGGGCCGGGAGCTGTTTTTT.